These T cell receptor beta chains were read from a single sample in a study of vaccination and CD4 T cells after COVID-19. Antigens for these TCRs are unknown. From the PCR reads, TCRdb called clonotypes with MiXCR, one entry per CDR3 protein. This table has some 17,000 distinct CDR3 sequences, 55% to 75% appearing once. The sequencing sample was made of CD4+ T cells from blood, cultured in vitro. The receptors originated from a human donor who had recovered from COVID-19. Each CDR3 is given with its conserved first and last residue. Fields, in order: J gene, V gene, clone size, D gene, CDR3 protein, CDR3 DNA. The D gene is left open where the match is weak. Size is stated for part of the rows, as once, few or many counts, or as a class when the clone is expanded.

TRBJ2-1 | TRBV12-5 | NA | NA | CASGSTQYNEQFF | TGTGCTAGTGGTTCCACTCAGTACAATGAGCAGTTCTTC
TRBJ2-5 | TRBV7-2 | NA | TRBD1 | CASSMTGTGRTQYF | TGTGCCAGCAGCATGACCGGGACAGGGAGGACCCAGTACTTC
TRBJ2-1 | TRBV27 | NA | TRBD2 | CASSLGGPGGLGAYNEQFF | TGTGCCAGCAGTTTGGGGGGTCCGGGCGGACTAGGAGCGTACAATGAGCAGTTCTTC
TRBJ2-5 | TRBV19 | NA | NA | CASSIAPGPGETQYF | TGTGCCAGTAGTATAGCCCCGGGGCCGGGGGAGACCCAGTACTTC
TRBJ1-2 | TRBV6-2/TRBV6-3 | few | NA | CASTDGLHYGYTF | TGTGCCAGCACCGACGGGCTCCACTATGGCTACACCTTC
TRBJ1-5 | TRBV10-3 | few | TRBD1 | CAISDSDRGYQPQHF | TGTGCCATCAGTGACTCAGACAGGGGGTATCAGCCCCAGCATTTT
TRBJ2-4 | TRBV19 | NA | NA | CASSIDRAKNIQYF | TGTGCCAGTAGTATAGACAGGGCCAAAAACATTCAGTACTTC
TRBJ2-7 | TRBV7-9 | NA | TRBD2 | CASSLAGIAGRYEQYF | TGTGCCAGCAGCTTAGCGGGAATAGCGGGACGCTACGAGCAGTACTTC
TRBJ1-2 | TRBV6-1 | few | NA | CASSEQDIYGYTF | TGTGCCAGCAGTGAACAAGACATCTATGGCTACACCTTC
TRBJ1-5 | TRBV10-1 | NA | TRBD1 | CASSETGGDQPQHF | TGCGCCAGCAGTGAAACAGGGGGCGACCAGCCCCAGCATTTT
TRBJ1-2 | TRBV15 | NA | NA | CATSGTRMYGYTF | TGTGCCACCTCCGGGACACGGATGTATGGCTACACCTTC
TRBJ2-2 | TRBV2 | NA | NA | CASRHGAGGFNTGELFF | TGTGCCAGCAGGCATGGGGCAGGGGGGTTTAACACCGGGGAGCTGTTTTTT
TRBJ2-3 | TRBV7-8 | few | TRBD2 | CASSISSGRVTDTQYF | TGTGCCAGCAGCATCTCTAGCGGGAGGGTCACAGATACGCAGTATTTT
TRBJ1-5 | TRBV15 | few | NA | CATSSPQGYQPQHF | TGTGCCACCAGCAGCCCACAGGGCTATCAGCCCCAGCATTTT
TRBJ1-3 | TRBV29-1 | NA | NA | CSVGDGGNTIYF | TGCAGCGTTGGGGACGGAGGAAACACCATATATTTT
TRBJ2-3 | TRBV5-1 | NA | TRBD2 | CASKLGLAATDTQYF | TGCGCCAGCAAGCTAGGACTAGCGGCCACAGATACGCAGTATTTT
TRBJ1-6 | TRBV30 | NA | NA | CAWTRDGSYSPLHF | TGTGCCTGGACACGGGACGGGTCATATTCACCCCTCCACTTT
TRBJ1-1 | TRBV7-8 | once | NA | CASSLGWVSGPEAFF | TGTGCCAGCAGCTTAGGTTGGGTTTCGGGTCCTGAAGCTTTCTTT
TRBJ2-5 | TRBV20-1 | NA | TRBD2 | CSARLAGGEETQYF | TGCAGTGCAAGACTAGCGGGAGGGGAAGAGACCCAGTACTTC
TRBJ2-1 | TRBV7-2 | NA | TRBD2 | CASSLGLVGYNEQFF | TGTGCCAGCAGCTTGGGACTAGTAGGCTACAATGAGCAGTTCTTC
TRBJ2-2 | TRBV7-2 | few | NA | CASSFTVGGELFF | TGTGCCAGCAGCTTCACCGTAGGCGGGGAGCTGTTTTTT
TRBJ1-2 | TRBV20-1 | few | TRBD1 | CSANGQAGYGYTF | TGCAGTGCTAATGGACAGGCGGGGTATGGCTACACCTTC
TRBJ1-6 | TRBV21-1 | hyperexpanded | NA | CAAGGGYNSPLHF | TGTGCAGCGGGGGGCGGCTATAATTCACCCCTCCACTTT
TRBJ2-1 | TRBV19 | NA | TRBD2 | CASSPGLAGTSEQFF | TGTGCCAGTAGTCCAGGACTAGCGGGAACAAGTGAGCAGTTCTTC
TRBJ1-3 | TRBV11-1 | NA | NA | CASSLDSGNTIYF | TGTGCCAGCAGCTTAGACTCTGGAAACACCATATATTTT
TRBJ1-5 | TRBV6-2/TRBV6-3 | NA | NA | CASSYGAPRSQHF | TGTGCCAGCAGTTATGGGGCCCCACGGTCCCAGCATTTT
TRBJ1-1 | TRBV7-9 | NA | NA | CASSLGERKAFF | TGTGCCAGCAGCCTAGGGGAGCGCAAAGCTTTCTTT
TRBJ2-5 | TRBV9 | NA | TRBD1 | CASSARTGVYETQYF | TGTGCCAGCAGCGCCCGGACAGGGGTATACGAGACCCAGTACTTC
TRBJ2-3 | TRBV11-2 | NA | TRBD1 | CASSLGRTGGADTQYF | TGTGCCAGCAGCTTAGGGAGGACAGGGGGCGCAGATACGCAGTATTTT
TRBJ1-5 | TRBV18 | few | TRBD1 | CASSPAGRGRNQPQHF | TGTGCCAGCTCACCGGCCGGAAGGGGGCGTAATCAGCCCCAGCATTTT
TRBJ1-3 | TRBV5-3 | NA | NA | CARGVRGFGNTIYF | TGTGCCAGAGGAGTTCGGGGATTTGGAAACACCATATATTTT
TRBJ2-5 | TRBV30 | NA | NA | CAWSRGAAQETQYF | TGTGCCTGGAGCAGGGGGGCTGCCCAAGAGACCCAGTACTTC
TRBJ2-7 | TRBV10-3 | once | TRBD2 | CAISAGLGYEQYF | TGTGCCATCAGCGCGGGACTAGGGTACGAGCAGTACTTC
TRBJ2-5 | TRBV10-3 | few | TRBD2 | CAISETLAGGTQETQYF | TGTGCCATCAGTGAGACGCTAGCGGGAGGTACCCAAGAGACCCAGTACTTC
TRBJ1-1 | TRBV5-4 | once | NA | CASSPYSVTVHTEAFF | TGTGCCAGCAGCCCGTACTCGGTGACAGTGCACACTGAAGCTTTCTTT
TRBJ1-1 | TRBV20-1 | few | NA | CSARRSENWGWGTEAFF | TGCAGTGCTAGGAGATCCGAAAATTGGGGGTGGGGTACTGAAGCTTTCTTT
TRBJ1-2 | TRBV4-1 | few | NA | CASSQDTAPYYGYTF | TGCGCCAGCAGCCAAGATACAGCCCCTTACTATGGCTACACCTTC
TRBJ2-3 | TRBV7-3 | NA | TRBD2 | CASSRGGTTTDTQYF | TGTGCCAGCAGCCGGGGGGGGACTACCACAGATACGCAGTATTTT
TRBJ2-3 | TRBV3-1 | NA | NA | CASTWGGATYTDTQYF | TGTGCCAGCACCTGGGGGGGGGCTACCTACACAGATACGCAGTATTTT
TRBJ1-2 | TRBV20-1 | NA | NA | CSASAQEAYGYTF | TGCAGTGCTAGCGCACAGGAAGCCTATGGCTACACCTTC
TRBJ1-1 | TRBV6-2/TRBV6-3 | NA | NA | CASSDGVLNTEAFF | TGTGCCAGCAGTGACGGGGTACTGAACACTGAAGCTTTCTTT
TRBJ2-4 | TRBV27 | few | NA | CASRGTAKNIQYF | TGTGCCAGCAGGGGGACGGCCAAAAACATTCAGTACTTC
TRBJ2-1 | TRBV19 | few | NA | CASSIEILGDFHNEQFF | TGTGCCAGTAGTATAGAAATCTTGGGGGACTTCCACAATGAGCAGTTCTTC
TRBJ1-2 | TRBV7-2 | few | NA | CASSLSSAHPNYGYTF | TGTGCCAGCAGCTTATCCTCGGCCCACCCTAACTATGGCTACACCTTC
TRBJ2-3 | TRBV7-3 | NA | NA | CASSANSPPQYF | TGTGCCAGCAGCGCAAACTCCCCGCCGCAGTATTTT
TRBJ1-1 | TRBV23-1 | NA | NA | CANFGTEAFF | TGCGCCAATTTTGGCACTGAAGCTTTCTTT
TRBJ2-4 | TRBV6-1 | NA | NA | CASTYSYIQYF | TGTGCCAGCACCTATAGCTACATTCAGTACTTC
TRBJ2-7 | TRBV20-1 | once | TRBD2 | CSGILAGGTYEQYF | TGCAGTGGGATACTAGCGGGAGGGACCTACGAGCAGTACTTC
TRBJ2-4 | TRBV6-1 | NA | NA | CASTAGPYIQYF | TGTGCCAGCACAGCAGGGCCCTATATTCAGTACTTC
TRBJ2-5 | TRBV24-1 | NA | NA | CATSRSLQETQYF | TGTGCCACCAGCAGGAGTCTCCAAGAGACCCAGTACTTC
TRBJ1-2 | TRBV2 | NA | NA | CASNLFQGIGGYTF | TGTGCCAGCAATCTCTTTCAGGGGATAGGTGGCTACACCTTC
TRBJ2-3 | TRBV20-1 | NA | TRBD2 | CSGAGIGTISLGITDTQYF | TGCAGTGGTGCCGGCATAGGGACTATTAGTCTGGGAATCACAGATACGCAGTATTTT
TRBJ2-5 | TRBV7-6 | NA | NA | CASIGKGQGETQYF | TGTGCCAGCATCGGGAAAGGCCAAGGAGAGACCCAGTACTTC
TRBJ2-3 | TRBV7-3 | NA | TRBD2 | CASSLGRLAGARADTQYF | TGTGCCAGCAGCTTAGGTCGACTAGCGGGAGCGCGCGCAGATACGCAGTATTTT
TRBJ2-5 | TRBV10-1 | few | NA | CASSDSVPRETQYF | TGCGCCAGCAGTGATTCCGTTCCCCGAGAGACCCAGTACTTC
TRBJ1-1 | TRBV20-1 | NA | NA | CSARDPTGSNTEAFF | TGCAGTGCTAGAGACCCGACAGGTTCGAACACTGAAGCTTTCTTT
TRBJ1-5 | TRBV20-1 | NA | NA | CSAREEQGYQPQHF | TGCAGTGCTAGAGAGGAACAGGGATATCAGCCCCAGCATTTT
TRBJ1-2 | TRBV19 | once | NA | CASSREGTDGYTF | TGTGCCAGTAGTAGGGAGGGAACGGATGGCTACACCTTC